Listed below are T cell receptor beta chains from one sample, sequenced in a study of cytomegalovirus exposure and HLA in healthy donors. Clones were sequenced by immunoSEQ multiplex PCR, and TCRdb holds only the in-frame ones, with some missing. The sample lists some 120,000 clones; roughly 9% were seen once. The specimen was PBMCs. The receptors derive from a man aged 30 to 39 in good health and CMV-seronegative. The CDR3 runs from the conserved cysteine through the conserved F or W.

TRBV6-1,CASSVTSGSQETQYF
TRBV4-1,CASSQNRQGAYEQYF
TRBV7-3,CASSTTSGRNNGQFF
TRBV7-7,CASSLSSGARETQYF
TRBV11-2,CASSKGVSSTDTQYF
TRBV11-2,CASSLEISGRRETQYF
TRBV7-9,CASSFSGLRTEAFF
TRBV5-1,CASSLRTGGGEKLFF
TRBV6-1,CASSLTSGGADTQYF
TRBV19,CASSSGTGPYEQYF
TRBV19,CASNSGVWDEQFF
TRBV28,CASRLTGELFF
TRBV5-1,CASSSGTSRVHEQFF
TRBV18,CASSPQGDSYEQYF
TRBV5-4,CASSFGQGHGYTF
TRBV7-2,CASSHPGQGGGYTF
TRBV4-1,CASSPQYTGQGYEQYF
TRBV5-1,CASSYSTVLRYNEQFF
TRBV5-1,CASSPGTGGYQETQYF
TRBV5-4,CASSPGLAGGLGTGELFF
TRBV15,CATSAITDASREKLFF
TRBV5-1,CASSWGPGQGAGEQFF
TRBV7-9,CASSPRTSGNGNEQFF
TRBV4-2,CASSRASGQGIGELFF
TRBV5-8,CASSFGDRSSYEQYF
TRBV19,CASSIKGGIEAFF
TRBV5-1,CASSQKGQMKTEAFF
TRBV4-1,CASSQQKPEAQYF
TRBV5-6,CASSSTGTSRTYEQYF
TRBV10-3,CAISESPGLAVQETQYF
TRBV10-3,CAISTSGSMSSYNEQFF
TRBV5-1,CASSKGSREGTGELFF
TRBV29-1,CSVALGSVNEQYF
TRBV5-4,CASSLRGQSNNGYTF
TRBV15,CATSSYRTDNEKLFF
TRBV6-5,CASRMGGVGGYTF
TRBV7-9,CASSSAGGSGANVLTF
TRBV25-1,CASSALEAFYNEQFF
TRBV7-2,CASSLFSGAQPQHF
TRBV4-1,CASSKGWETQYF
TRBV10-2,CASSRGGIGNEQFF
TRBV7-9,CASSLGAEYEKLFF
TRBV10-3,CAISESAGAREKLFF
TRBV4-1,CASSQIGGDTEAFF
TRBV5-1,CASSRGGVAGELFF